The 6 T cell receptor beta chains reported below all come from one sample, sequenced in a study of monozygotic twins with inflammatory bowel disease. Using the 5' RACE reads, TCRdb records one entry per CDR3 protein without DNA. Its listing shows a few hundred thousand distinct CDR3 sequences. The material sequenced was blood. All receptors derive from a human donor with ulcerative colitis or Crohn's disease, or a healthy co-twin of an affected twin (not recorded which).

The CDR3 is CATSRGDNSPLHF. This rearrangement joins TRBV15 to TRBJ1-6. CDR3 length: 13 residues. The germline V gene has CDR1 LNHNV and CDR2 YYDKDF (reference sequence).

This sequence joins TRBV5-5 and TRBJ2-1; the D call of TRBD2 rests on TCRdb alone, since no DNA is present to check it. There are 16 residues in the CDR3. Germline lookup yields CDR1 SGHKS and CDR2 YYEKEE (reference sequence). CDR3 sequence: CASSVGPGLKSDEQFF. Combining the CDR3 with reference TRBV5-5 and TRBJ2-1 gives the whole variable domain DAGVTQSPTHLIKTRGQQVTLRCSPISGHKSVSWYQQVLGQGPQFIFQYYEKEERGRGNFPDRFSARQFPNYSSELNVNALLLGDSALYLCASSVGPGLKSDEQFFGPGTRLTVL.

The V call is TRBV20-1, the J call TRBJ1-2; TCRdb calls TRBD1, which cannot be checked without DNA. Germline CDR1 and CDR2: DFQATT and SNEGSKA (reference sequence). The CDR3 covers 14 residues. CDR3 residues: CSARHRTPGYGYTF.

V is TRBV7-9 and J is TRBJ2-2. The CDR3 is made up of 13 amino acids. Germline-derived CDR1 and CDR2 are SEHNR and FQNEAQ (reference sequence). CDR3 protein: CASSLRVTGELFF.

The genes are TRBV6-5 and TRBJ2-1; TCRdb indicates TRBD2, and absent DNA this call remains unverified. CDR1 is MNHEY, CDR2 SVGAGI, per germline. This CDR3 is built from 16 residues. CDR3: CASSLRAGLSYNEQYF.

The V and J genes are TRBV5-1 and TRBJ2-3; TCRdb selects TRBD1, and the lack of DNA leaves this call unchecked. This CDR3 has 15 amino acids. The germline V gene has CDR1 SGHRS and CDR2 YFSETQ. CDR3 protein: CASSSNRGSTDTQYF.